These 18 T cell receptor beta chains originate from one sample sequenced in a study of siplizumab effects on memory and regulatory T cells. Method: immunoSEQ multiplex PCR; TCRdb's copy keeps in-frame clones and lacks some. Of tens of thousands of clones listed, 80% to 95% are singletons. The specimen was CD8+ T cells sorted from blood. These receptor sequences come from a human donor in good health.

J is TRBJ2-7 and V is TRBV28; 13 nucleotides agree with TRBD2. The V gene end was trimmed by 0 bases and the J gene end by 4 bases; junction bases not matched to a gene: 0. Germline-derived CDR1 and CDR2 are MDHEN and SYDVKM. This CDR3 contains 15 residues. CDR3: CASSLWGLAGYEQYF. The CDR3 nucleotides are TGTGCCAGCAGTTTATGGGGACTAGCGGGGTACGAGCAGTACTTC.

This sequence joins TRBV7-6 and TRBJ1-1; D gene uncertain. Trimming removed 1 base at V and 7 bases at J, with 4 bases between. The CDR3 consists of 11 residues. CDR1 SGHVS and CDR2 FNYEAQ come from the germline V gene. CDR3: CASSLGGEAFF. CDR3 in DNA: TGTGCCAGCAGCTTAGGGGGTGAAGCTTTCTTT.

The rearrangement joins TRBV5-5 to TRBJ2-1; D is unresolved. This CDR3 has 16 amino acids. V lost 0 bases, J lost 2 bases, and 12 bases lay in between. Germline CDR1 reads SGHKS; CDR2 reads YYEKEE (reference sequence). The CDR3 loop is CASSLDQGPTYNEQFF. CDR3 sequence (DNA): TGTGCCAGCAGCTTGGATCAAGGGCCCACCTACAATGAGCAGTTCTTC.

Sample share makes this clone medium-sized (0.01 to 0.1%). The chain couples TRBV4-2 to TRBJ2-2, with D possibly being TRBD2 (6 bases). V was cut by 5 bases and J by 5 bases, with 18 bases left in between. Germline CDR1 LGHNA, CDR2 YNFKEQ. This CDR3 has 16 residues. CDR3 nucleotide sequence: TGTGCCAGCAGCGGAGAACCAACGGGAGATACCGGGGAGCTGTTTTTT. It codes for CASSGEPTGDTGELFF.

As DNA, the CDR3 is TGTGCCAGCAGCTACACAGGGGTGAGCAATCAGCCCCAGCATTTT. This gives the protein CASSYTGVSNQPQHF. The rearrangement joins TRBV7-2 to TRBJ1-5, with 7 bases identical to TRBD1. This CDR3 has 15 residues. From germline, CDR1 is SGHTA and CDR2 FQGNSA. The junction had 4 bases not matched to a gene; V was cut back by 4 bases and J by 1 base.

In regard to this clone: A read error may produce the germline difference seen at one junction end. The chain couples TRBV28 to TRBJ2-5; D gene unclear. This CDR3 is built from 14 residues. Germline lookup yields CDR1 MDHEN and CDR2 SYDVKM. The CDR3 sequence is CASSLLQPTVPPNF. In DNA form, the CDR3 reads TGTGCCAGCAGTTTACTCCAACCCACGGTACCGCCGAACTTC.

This clone was found once. The V and J genes are TRBV29-1 and TRBJ2-5; a weak D match, TRBD2 (5 bases). In germline, CDR1 is SQVTM, CDR2 ANQGSEA. V gave up 5 bases and J gave up 4 bases, with 20 bases separating them. There are 15 residues in the CDR3. The CDR3 DNA reads TGCAGCGTTTCCCATTCCCTGAGGGTTGGAGAGACCCAGTACTTC. This encodes CSVSHSLRVGETQYF.

V gene TRBV5-1 combines with J gene TRBJ2-7; D gene uncertain. The V gene's germline CDR1 is SGHRS and CDR2 YFSETQ. This CDR3 is 14 amino acids long. Trimming removed 2 bases at V and 0 bases at J, with 9 bases between. The CDR3 nucleotides are TGCGCCAGCAGCTTAGGCCAAAGCTCCTACGAGCAGTACTTC. It translates to CASSLGQSSYEQYF. The complete variable domain, with remaining parts taken from reference TRBV5-1 and TRBJ2-7, reads KAGVTQTPRYLIKTRGQQVTLSCSPISGHRSVSWYQQTPGQGLQFLFEYFSETQRNKGNFPGRFSGRQFSNSRSEMNVSTLELGDSALYLCASSLGQSSYEQYFGPGTRLTVT.

This chain joins TRBV7-2 and TRBJ1-5, with D perhaps matching TRBD1 (5 bases). Trimming cost V 2 bases and J 7 bases, with 21 bases left between them. This CDR3 has 17 amino acids. Germline CDR1 SGHTA, CDR2 FQGNSA. CDR3 protein: CASSLLSGGAGKQPQHF. CDR3 coding DNA: TGTGCCAGCAGCTTATTATCTGGTGGGGCAGGGAAACAGCCCCAGCATTTT. The variable domain in full, completed from reference TRBV7-2 and TRBJ1-5, reads GAGVSQSPSNKVTEKGKDVELRCDPISGHTALYWYRQSLGQGLEFLIYFQGNSAPDKSGLPSDRFSAERTGGSVSTLTIQRTQQEDSAVYLCASSLLSGGAGKQPQHFGDGTRLSIL.

This chain joins TRBV27 and TRBJ2-5; 7 bases align to TRBD2. This CDR3 comprises 14 residues. The trim removed 0 bases at V and 5 bases at J, leaving 3 bases unmatched. Germline CDR1 reads MNHEY; CDR2 reads SMNVEV (reference sequence). The CDR3 here is CASSLSFGRETQYF. CDR3 nucleotides: TGTGCCAGCAGTTTATCATTCGGGAGGGAGACCCAGTACTTC.

This rearrangement joins TRBV27 to TRBJ2-1; possible D gene TRBD2, 6 bases. CDR1 is MNHEY, CDR2 SMNVEV, per germline (reference sequence). Trimming cost V 6 bases and J 0 bases, with 12 bases left between them. This CDR3 has 15 amino acids. The chain's CDR3 is CASRVAAPSYNEQFF. Written as DNA, the CDR3 is TGTGCCAGCAGAGTAGCGGCCCCCTCCTACAATGAGCAGTTCTTC.

The chain carries TRBV6-6 and TRBJ2-5; 9 positions match TRBD2. The V gene end was trimmed by 1 base and the J gene end by 2 bases; junction bases not matched to a gene: 2. CDR3 length: 15 residues. The germline V gene encodes CDR1 MNHNY and CDR2 SVGAGI (reference sequence). CDR3 bases: TGTGCCAGCAGTTACTACCTAGCGGGACAAGAGACCCAGTACTTC. Protein: CASSYYLAGQETQYF.

V is TRBV2 and J is TRBJ2-1, with no clear D. This CDR3 comprises 14 residues. With 4 bases removed from V and 2 bases from J, the gap between germline ends came to 9 bases. The germline CDR1 and CDR2 sequences are SNHLY and FYNNEI. The CDR3 sequence is CASSGNTPYNEQFF. The CDR3 region has the DNA TGTGCCAGCAGTGGAAATACCCCCTACAATGAGCAGTTCTTC.

This clone showed up just once. This rearrangement joins TRBV18 to TRBJ2-3, with 9 bases identical to TRBD1. Trimming cost V 7 bases and J 1 base; bases outside gene matches: 6. Germline lookup yields CDR1 KGHSH and CDR2 LQKENI. The CDR3 spans 15 residues. For the CDR3, the DNA is TGTGCCAGCTTAGAGGACAGGGGTGGCACAGATACGCAGTATTTT. Translation gives CASLEDRGGTDTQYF.

The chain combines TRBV2 with TRBJ2-2; no definite D call. This CDR3 is built from 14 residues. V was cut by 4 bases and J by 5 bases, with 11 bases left in between. Germline CDR1 SNHLY, CDR2 FYNNEI. The CDR3 loop reads CASSVGSRTGELFF. CDR3 DNA sequence: TGTGCCAGCAGTGTTGGCAGCCGTACCGGGGAGCTGTTTTTT.

This chain links TRBV4-2 with TRBJ2-2; 10 bases line up with TRBD2. Trimming at V came to 5 bases and at J to 0 bases, leaving 6 bases not matched to a gene. The CDR3 has 17 amino acids. The germline CDR1 and CDR2 sequences are LGHNA and YNFKEQ. The CDR3 DNA follows: TGTGCCAGCAGCTCTAGACTAGCGGGTACGAACACCGGGGAGCTGTTTTTT. Its translation is CASSSRLAGTNTGELFF.

The rearrangement joins TRBV27 to TRBJ2-2; no clear D. The CDR3 covers 15 residues. Germline CDR1 is MNHEY and CDR2 is SMNVEV (reference sequence). The germline V and J ends were trimmed by 1 base and 7 bases, with 13 bases remaining between them. The CDR3 DNA sequence: TGTGCCAGCAGTTTATACCCCACGGCTGGCGGGGAGCTGTTTTTT. Translation: CASSLYPTAGGELFF.

The rearrangement links TRBV6-1 to TRBJ2-7; TRBD2 aligns across 10 bases. This CDR3 has 14 residues. Germline V lookup: CDR1 MNHNS, CDR2 SASEGT. The ends lost 1 base at V and 6 bases at J; junction bases unmatched: 3. The CDR3 DNA reads as TGTGCCAGCAGTGAAGTGGGGACTAGCGCCGAGCAGTACTTC. This encodes CASSEVGTSAEQYF.